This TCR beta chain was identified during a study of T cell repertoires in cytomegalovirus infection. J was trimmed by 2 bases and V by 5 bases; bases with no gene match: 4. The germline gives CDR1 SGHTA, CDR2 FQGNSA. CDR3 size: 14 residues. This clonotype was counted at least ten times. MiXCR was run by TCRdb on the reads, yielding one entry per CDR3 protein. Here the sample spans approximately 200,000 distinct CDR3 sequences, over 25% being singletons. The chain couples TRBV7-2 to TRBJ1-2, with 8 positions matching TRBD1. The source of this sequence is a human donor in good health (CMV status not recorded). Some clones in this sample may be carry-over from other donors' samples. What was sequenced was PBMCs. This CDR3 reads CASSKDRVNYGYTF. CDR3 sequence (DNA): TGTGCCAGCAGCAAGGACAGGGTCAACTATGGCTACACCTTC.